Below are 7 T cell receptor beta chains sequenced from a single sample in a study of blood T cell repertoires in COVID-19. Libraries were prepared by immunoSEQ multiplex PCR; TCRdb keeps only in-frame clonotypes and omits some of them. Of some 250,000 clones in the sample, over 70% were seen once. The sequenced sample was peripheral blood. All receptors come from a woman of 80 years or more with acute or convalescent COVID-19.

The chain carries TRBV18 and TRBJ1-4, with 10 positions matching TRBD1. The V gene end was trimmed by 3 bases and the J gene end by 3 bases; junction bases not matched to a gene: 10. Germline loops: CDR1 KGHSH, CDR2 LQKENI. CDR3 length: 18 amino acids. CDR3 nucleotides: TGTGCCAGCTCACCCAGGGGACAGGGGTGGCCCCCTAATGAAAAACTGTTTTTT. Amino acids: CASSPRGQGWPPNEKLFF. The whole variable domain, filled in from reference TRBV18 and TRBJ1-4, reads NAGVMQNPRHLVRRRGQEARLRCSPMKGHSHVYWYRQLPEEGLKFMVYLQKENIIDESGMPKERFSAEFPKEGPSILRIQQVVRGDSAAYFCASSPRGQGWPPNEKLFFGSGTQLSVL.

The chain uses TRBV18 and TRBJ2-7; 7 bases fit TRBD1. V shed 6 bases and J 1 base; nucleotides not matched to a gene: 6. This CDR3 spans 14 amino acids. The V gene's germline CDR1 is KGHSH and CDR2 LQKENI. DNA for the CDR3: TGTGCCAGCTCGGCCGGGACAGAATCCTACGAGCAGTACTTC. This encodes CASSAGTESYEQYF.

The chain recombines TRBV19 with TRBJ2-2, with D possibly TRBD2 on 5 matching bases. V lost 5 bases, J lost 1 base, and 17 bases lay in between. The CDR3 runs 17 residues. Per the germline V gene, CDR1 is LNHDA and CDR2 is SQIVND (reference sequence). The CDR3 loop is CASSRPLGVRNTGELFF. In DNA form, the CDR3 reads TGTGCCAGTAGTCGGCCCCTCGGGGTTAGGAACACCGGGGAGCTGTTTTTT.

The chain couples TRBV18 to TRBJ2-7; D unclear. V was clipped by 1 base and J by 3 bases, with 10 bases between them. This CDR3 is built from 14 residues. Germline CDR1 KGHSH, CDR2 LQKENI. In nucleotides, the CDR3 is TGTGCCAGCTCACCACAGCCCGCAAACTACGAGCAGTACTTC. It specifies CASSPQPANYEQYF.

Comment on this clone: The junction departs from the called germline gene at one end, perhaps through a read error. DNA for the CDR3: TGTGCCTGGAAATCGGAAGACATCCGTTTT. It codes for CAWKSEDIRF. This chain connects TRBV30 to TRBJ1-1; D gene uncertain. Germline CDR1 reads GTSNPN; CDR2 reads SVGIG (reference sequence). This CDR3 comprises 10 residues.

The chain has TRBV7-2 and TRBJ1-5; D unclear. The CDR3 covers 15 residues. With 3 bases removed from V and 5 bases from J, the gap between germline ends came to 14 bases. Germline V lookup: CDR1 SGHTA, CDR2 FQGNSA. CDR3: CASSLGSGFYQPQHF. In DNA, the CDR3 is TGTGCCAGCAGCTTGGGCAGTGGTTTCTATCAGCCCCAGCATTTT.

The CDR3 DNA reads TGTGCCAGCAGCCACCACCCGGGACAGGGATATGGCTACACCTTC. It encodes CASSHHPGQGYGYTF. The chain couples TRBV3-1 (or the pseudogene TRBV3-2) to TRBJ1-2; 9 bases line up with TRBD1. This CDR3 region has 15 residues. With 3 bases clipped from V and 5 bases from J, the junction kept 7 bases outside the gene matches. Germline assignment: CDR1 LGHDT and CDR2 YNNKEL (reference sequence).